These T cell receptor beta chains were read from a single sample in a study of shared clonotypes between healthy human individuals. Some clones are missing from TCRdb's copy, which holds only in-frame ones; the method was immunoSEQ multiplex PCR. This table has 2,500,000 or so clones, around 90% appearing once. Sequencing was performed on naive CD4+ T cells from PBMCs. These receptors were collected from a man aged 18 to 30 in good health. Some clones in this sample may be carry-over from other donors' samples. Each CDR3 is given with its conserved first and last residue. D genes are given only for firm matches.

v_gene	d_gene	j_gene	CDR3aa
TRBV7-6	NA	TRBJ2-3	CASSLSTRDSDTQYF
TRBV4-2	NA	TRBJ1-1	CASSQDIRENTEAFF
TRBV5-4	TRBD2	TRBJ2-1	CASSWEGGRSYNEQFF
TRBV5-1	TRBD1	TRBJ1-5	CASSLGAVGGTEPQHF
TRBV30	NA	TRBJ1-2	CAWSVSVIYGYTF
TRBV7-2	NA	TRBJ2-6	CASSSPAVSGANVLTF
TRBV5-1	NA	TRBJ1-1	CASSSPGRNTEAFF
TRBV7-2	TRBD2	TRBJ2-7	CASSHTGTGTSGSLFEQYF
TRBV28	NA	TRBJ2-3	CGARLPSTDTQYF
TRBV2	TRBD1	TRBJ1-2	CASKLDRVGYGYTF
TRBV28	NA	TRBJ2-4	CASSHQLTPGTGPQNIQYF